Below, 9 T cell receptor beta chains from the same sample are listed, as sequenced in a study of control samples from healthy donors and cancer patients. Here immunoSEQ multiplex PCR was the method, and the copy in TCRdb shows in-frame clones only, minus some. Here the sample spans some 74,000 clones, about 94% being singletons. Sequenced: blood. The receptors here all came from a woman younger than 45 in good health.

This clone has only one observation. The chain couples TRBV3-1 (or the pseudogene TRBV3-2) to TRBJ1-2; the match to TRBD1 covers 9 bases. This CDR3 comprises 15 residues. The trim removed 2 bases at V and 7 bases at J, leaving 8 bases unmatched. CDR1 is LGHDT, CDR2 YNNKEL, per germline (reference sequence). The CDR3 loop reads CASSQFTGTGFGYTF. Here the CDR3 DNA reads TGTGCCAGCAGCCAATTTACCGGGACAGGGTTTGGCTACACCTTC.

The V gene is TRBV18, the J gene TRBJ1-1; no firm D call. Deletions cut 8 bases from V and 5 bases from J, with 9 bases between. The CDR3 has 11 amino acids. Per germline, CDR1 KGHSH and CDR2 LQKENI. The CDR3 nucleotides read TGTGCCAGCAGCCGGGAGACTGAAGCTTTCTTT. As protein: CASSRETEAFF.

The chain uses TRBV15 and TRBJ1-5; D remains ambiguous. Trimming removed 0 bases from V and 0 bases from J, with 18 bases in between. This CDR3 region has 19 residues. Germline assignment: CDR1 LNHNV and CDR2 YYDKDF (reference sequence). The CDR3 nucleotides are TGTGCCACCAGCAGAGATCTTCGGGATCTCACACTTAGCAATCAGCCCCAGCATTTT. This codes for CATSRDLRDLTLSNQPQHF.

This chain uses TRBV7-8 with TRBJ2-4, with D perhaps being TRBD1 or TRBD2 (7 bases each). This CDR3 has 15 residues. Looked up from germline, CDR1 is SGHVS and CDR2 is FQNEAQ. The V end was cut by 5 bases, the J end by 8 bases, with 19 bases between. CDR3 nucleotide sequence: TGTGCCAGCAGCGGCTCTCAGGGGGGGCCGTACATTCAGTACTTC. The encoded protein is CASSGSQGGPYIQYF.

The chain has TRBV5-1 and TRBJ1-2; maybe TRBD1 (5 bases). V lost 4 bases and J lost 3, with 13 bases in between. The CDR3 has 14 residues. Germline V gene data show CDR1 as SGHRS and CDR2 as YFSETQ. CDR3 loop: CASSQPTGYYGYTF. As DNA, the CDR3 is TGCGCCAGCAGCCAACCTACAGGTTACTATGGCTACACCTTC.

This chain uses TRBV11-2 with TRBJ1-2, with 7 bases aligning to TRBD1. CDR1 and CDR2 from the germline V gene are SGHAT and FQNNGV. CDR3 length: 16 residues. Losses at the gene ends were 3 bases for V and 6 bases for J; bases not matched to a gene: 13. The CDR3 sequence is CASSLTDRAFTHGYTF. CDR3 DNA: TGTGCCAGCAGCTTGACCGACAGGGCGTTCACCCATGGCTACACCTTC.

The chain combines TRBV5-6 with TRBJ1-6, with no clear D. Trimming stripped 0 bases from V and 9 bases from J, with 4 bases between. Germline V gene data show CDR1 as SGHDT and CDR2 as YYEEEE. The CDR3 is made up of 12 amino acids. This chain's CDR3 is CASSLGRSPLHF. In DNA, the CDR3 is TGTGCCAGCAGCTTGGGGCGTTCACCCCTCCACTTT.

The rearrangement uses TRBV19 and TRBJ1-2, with 10 bases aligning to TRBD1. CDR3 length equals 13 residues. Looked up from germline, CDR1 is LNHDA and CDR2 is SQIVND (reference sequence). The V gene end was trimmed by 3 bases and the J gene end by 8 bases; junction bases not matched to a gene: 3. The CDR3 spells CASSIGTGAGYTF. DNA of the CDR3: TGTGCCAGTAGTATTGGGACAGGGGCCGGCTACACCTTC.

This clone was detected once. The chain couples TRBV19 to TRBJ2-1, with D unclear. Looked up from germline, CDR1 is LNHDA and CDR2 is SQIVND (reference sequence). Trimming cost V 2 bases and J 1 base, with 12 bases left between them. There are 16 residues in the CDR3. CDR3 sequence reads: CASSINSFRSYNEQFF. The CDR3 DNA reads TGTGCCAGTAGTATAAACAGTTTTAGGTCCTACAATGAGCAGTTCTTC.